The 28 T cell receptor beta chains presented below share a single source sample, sequenced in a study of shared clonotypes between healthy human individuals. The table came from immunoSEQ multiplex PCR; TCRdb's copy has only in-frame clones and leaves some out. Found here are 550,000 to 700,000 clones, around 78% of them singletons; the top ten hold around 1.8%. Sequencing input: memory CD4+ T cells sorted from blood. Subset given: CD45RA-negative fraction. The receptors derive from a woman in her thirties in good health.

The chain couples TRBV19 to TRBJ2-7; 12 nucleotides match TRBD1. This CDR3 comprises 15 residues. Per germline, CDR1 LNHDA and CDR2 SQIVND (reference sequence). The trim removed 5 bases at V and 7 bases at J, leaving 9 bases unmatched. This CDR3 reads CASSSGTGGPGEQYF. CDR3 bases: TGTGCCAGTAGTTCCGGGACAGGGGGCCCGGGAGAGCAGTACTTC.

The chain recombines TRBV2 with TRBJ1-2; D is unresolved. The CDR3 totals 13 residues. V dropped 10 bases and J dropped 8 bases, with 20 bases sitting between them. Germline V lookup: CDR1 SNHLY, CDR2 FYNNEI. The CDR3 nucleotides are TGTGCCACCACCGGGATGGCGCATTACGGCTACACCTTC. It yields the protein CATTGMAHYGYTF.

This chain connects TRBV29-1 to TRBJ2-5; D could derive from TRBD1 or TRBD2 (6 bases each). The germline V gene has CDR1 SQVTM and CDR2 ANQGSEA. The CDR3 length is 14 residues. Trimming removed 6 bases from V and 7 bases from J, with 21 bases in between. The CDR3: CSVALGGGGWTQYF. Written as DNA, the CDR3 is TGCAGCGTAGCCTTAGGGGGAGGCGGGTGGACCCAGTACTTC.

This clone has only a few counts. V and J are TRBV7-2 and TRBJ1-2; D remains ambiguous. Trimming took off 4 bases at V and 5 bases at J, with 14 bases between the two ends. Germline CDR1 reads SGHTA; CDR2 reads FQGNSA. The CDR3 contains 14 residues. CDR3 in DNA: TGTGCCAGCAGCTCATACTCAGGCGAGTATGGCTACACCTTC. This gives the protein CASSSYSGEYGYTF.

This clone came up a few times. This chain uses TRBV19 with TRBJ1-3; D remains ambiguous. The germline CDR1 and CDR2 sequences are LNHDA and SQIVND (reference sequence). The V end lost 10 bases, the J end lost 0 bases, and 4 bases lay between the germline ends. This CDR3 contains 11 residues. In DNA, the CDR3 is TGTGCCATCCGCTCTGGAAACACCATATATTTT. Translation: CAIRSGNTIYF.

This clone was found a few times. The J gene is TRBJ2-1, the V gene TRBV29-1, with 7 bases that match TRBD2. The junction had 7 bases not matched to a gene; V was cut back by 6 bases and J by 5 bases. Per the germline V gene, CDR1 is SQVTM and CDR2 is ANQGSEA. This CDR3 comprises 13 residues. DNA of the CDR3: TGCAGCGTCAACTGGCGGGAGAACAATGAGCAGTTCTTC. Translated: CSVNWRENNEQFF.

The V and J genes are TRBV19 and TRBJ2-6; D may be TRBD2 (6 bases). Trimming left V 0 bases short and J 2 bases short, with 11 bases between. The germline CDR1 and CDR2 sequences are LNHDA and SQIVND (reference sequence). There are 17 residues in the CDR3. The CDR3 bases are TGTGCCAGTAGTATAGAAGGCGGAGGGGCTGGGGCCAACGTCCTGACTTTC. Translation: CASSIEGGGAGANVLTF.

This chain links TRBV28 with TRBJ2-6; no firm D call. Trimming stripped 4 bases from V and 0 bases from J, with 10 bases between. The CDR3 consists of 16 residues. Germline V gene data show CDR1 as MDHEN and CDR2 as SYDVKM. CDR3 in amino acids: CASSSPGRSGANVLTF. CDR3 nucleotides: TGTGCCAGCAGTTCTCCGGGCCGCTCTGGGGCCAACGTCCTGACTTTC.

This clone was observed a single time. The chain links TRBV19 to TRBJ2-7; perhaps TRBD1 as D (5 bases). V was trimmed by 5 bases and J by 3 bases, leaving 14 bases between them. CDR3 length: 14 residues. Germline CDR1 and CDR2: LNHDA and SQIVND (reference sequence). CDR3 bases: TGTGCCAGTAGTGGGGCAGTCGGCAACTACGAGCAGTACTTC. Amino acid sequence: CASSGAVGNYEQYF.

This clone was observed many times. The chain carries TRBV30 and TRBJ1-2; D perhaps matches TRBD1 (6 bases). Looked up from germline, CDR1 is GTSNPN and CDR2 is SVGIG (reference sequence). Deletions cut 7 bases from V and 9 bases from J, with 21 bases between. CDR3 size: 13 residues. Here the CDR3 DNA reads TGTGCCTCCCTCCTCCAACCGGGACAAAGCTACACCTTC. It is translated as CASLLQPGQSYTF.

This clone was seen once. The DNA of the CDR3 is TGTGCCAGCAGCCCCCGTAGGGGGAGCACAGATACGCAGTATTTT. It yields the protein CASSPRRGSTDTQYF. V usage is TRBV6-6 and J usage is TRBJ2-3, with D possibly TRBD1 on 6 matching bases. The CDR3 has 15 residues. Trimming pared 6 bases from V and 0 bases from J, leaving 13 bases between. CDR1 and CDR2 from the germline V gene are MNHNY and SVGAGI (reference sequence).

The chain recombines TRBV6-1 with TRBJ1-5, with D possibly being TRBD1 (6 bases). Trimming pared 3 bases from V and 7 bases from J, leaving 13 bases between. CDR1 MNHNS and CDR2 SASEGT come from the germline V gene. The CDR3 consists of 14 residues. The CDR3 loop reads CASSDNRAAQPQHF. The DNA of the CDR3 is TGTGCCAGCAGTGATAACAGGGCAGCCCAGCCCCAGCATTTT.

This clone has only a few counts. This chain links TRBV27 with TRBJ2-1, with TRBD1 identical over 8 bases. From germline, CDR1 is MNHEY and CDR2 SMNVEV (reference sequence). The CDR3 sequence is 17 residues long. J lost 1 base, V lost 6 bases, and 11 bases had no gene match. The CDR3: CASSWRGRGRSYNEQFF. CDR3 DNA sequence: TGTGCCAGCAGCTGGAGGGGCAGGGGGCGATCCTACAATGAGCAGTTCTTC.

This clone was seen repeatedly, ten times or more. CDR3 nucleotides: TGTGCCAGCAGCTTAGGAGACAGGGGGTCCTACAATGAGCAGTTCTTC. This codes for CASSLGDRGSYNEQFF. V and J are TRBV7-8 and TRBJ2-1, with 9 bases that match TRBD1. This CDR3 region has 16 residues. V dropped 1 base and J dropped 1; count of bases not matched to a gene: 2. CDR1 and CDR2 from the germline V gene are SGHVS and FQNEAQ.

The rearrangement links TRBV7-7 to TRBJ1-1, with D hard to call. The CDR3 spans 13 residues. The V and J ends lost 3 bases and 1 base respectively, with 6 bases between them. Germline CDR1 SSHAT, CDR2 FNYEAQ (reference sequence). The CDR3 coding sequence is TGTGCCAGCAGCTTGTACGGGAACACTGAAGCTTTCTTT. As protein: CASSLYGNTEAFF. Combining the CDR3 with reference TRBV7-7 and TRBJ1-1 gives the whole variable domain GAGVSQSPRYKVTKRGQDVTLRCDPISSHATLYWYQQALGQGPEFLTYFNYEAQPDKSGLPSDRFSAERPEGSISTLTIQRTEQRDSAMYRCASSLYGNTEAFFGQGTRLTVV.

The chain has TRBV7-8 and TRBJ2-5, with D possibly TRBD2 on 7 matching bases. The germline CDR1 and CDR2 sequences are SGHVS and FQNEAQ. V lost 5 bases and J 3 bases, leaving 19 bases between the germline ends. The CDR3 is made up of 16 amino acids. CDR3 sequence (DNA): TGTGCCAGCAGCCCAAGTAGGGGGGGGCGCAAAGAGACCCAGTACTTC. As protein: CASSPSRGGRKETQYF.

This clone was recorded a few times. V gene TRBV7-8 combines with J gene TRBJ1-2; 9 bases agree with TRBD1. CDR1 and CDR2 from the germline V gene are SGHVS and FQNEAQ. Trimming cost V 5 bases and J 0 bases; bases outside gene matches: 4. This CDR3 has 15 residues. CDR3 sequence (DNA): TGTGCCAGCAGCAGGGGACAGGGACCTAACTATGGCTACACCTTC. It is translated as CASSRGQGPNYGYTF. Using reference TRBV7-8 and TRBJ1-2 for the parts outside the CDR3, the full variable domain is GAGVSQSPRYKVAKRGQDVALRCDPISGHVSLFWYQQALGQGPEFLTYFQNEAQLDKSGLPSDRFFAERPEGSVSTLKIQRTQQEDSAVYLCASSRGQGPNYGYTFGSGTRLTVV.

This clone was counted at least ten times. The sample contains more than one DNA sequence encoding this CDR3. The rearrangement joins TRBV2 to TRBJ2-3; tentative D call: TRBD1 (5 bases). With 4 bases removed from V and 4 bases from J, the gap between germline ends came to 9 bases. The CDR3 loop spans 13 amino acids. Germline values: CDR1 SNHLY, CDR2 FYNNEI. The CDR3: CASSGVGADTQYF. DNA of the CDR3: TGTGCCAGCAGTGGAGTAGGGGCAGATACGCAGTATTTT.

The genes are TRBV29-1 and TRBJ2-5; possibly TRBD2 for D (6 bases). The CDR3 has 14 residues. Trimming pared 3 bases from V and 1 base from J, leaving 12 bases between. Germline lookup yields CDR1 SQVTM and CDR2 ANQGSEA. CDR3 residues: CSVEGSSGQETQYF. The CDR3 region has the DNA TGCAGCGTTGAGGGTAGTAGCGGCCAAGAGACCCAGTACTTC. The whole variable domain, remainder taken from reference TRBV29-1 and TRBJ2-5, is SAVISQKPSRDICQRGTSLTIQCQVDSQVTMMFWYRQQPGQSLTLIATANQGSEATYESGFVIDKFPISRPNLTFSTLTVSNMSPEDSSIYLCSVEGSSGQETQYFGPGTRLLVL.

The gene calls are TRBV19 and TRBJ1-2; D ambiguous. V lost 2 bases, J lost 0 bases, and 10 bases lay in between. The germline gives CDR1 LNHDA, CDR2 SQIVND (reference sequence). The CDR3 has 15 residues. The CDR3 is CASSIKDGSNYGYTF. CDR3 DNA sequence: TGTGCCAGTAGTATAAAAGACGGATCTAACTATGGCTACACCTTC. The whole variable domain, remainder taken from reference TRBV19 and TRBJ1-2, is DGGITQSPKYLFRKEGQNVTLSCEQNLNHDAMYWYRQDPGQGLRLIYYSQIVNDFQKGDIAEGYSVSREKKESFPLTVTSAQKNPTAFYLCASSIKDGSNYGYTFGSGTRLTVV.

The chain has TRBV30 and TRBJ1-1; D is uncertain. Germline CDR1 is GTSNPN and CDR2 is SVGIG (reference sequence). Trimming removed 5 bases at V and 1 base at J, with 14 bases between. CDR3 size: 14 residues. CDR3 residues: CAWGPRGRNTEAFF. CDR3 DNA: TGTGCCTGGGGGCCCCGTGGAAGGAACACTGAAGCTTTCTTT.

The J gene is TRBJ1-5, the V gene TRBV18, with unresolved D. V was trimmed by 3 bases and J by 1 base, leaving 10 bases between them. Germline CDR1 KGHSH, CDR2 LQKENI. The CDR3 sequence is 15 residues long. CDR3 loop: CASSPFSQSNQPQHF. Here the CDR3 DNA reads TGTGCCAGCTCACCCTTTAGCCAAAGCAATCAGCCCCAGCATTTT. The full variable domain, rest sourced from reference TRBV18 and TRBJ1-5, is NAGVMQNPRHLVRRRGQEARLRCSPMKGHSHVYWYRQLPEEGLKFMVYLQKENIIDESGMPKERFSAEFPKEGPSILRIQQVVRGDSAAYFCASSPFSQSNQPQHFGDGTRLSIL.

The chain carries TRBV11-2 and TRBJ2-2; maybe TRBD2 (5 bases). V was shortened by 1 base and J by 1 base, with 7 bases between the two germline ends. CDR1 is SGHAT, CDR2 FQNNGV, per germline. There are 15 residues in the CDR3. The CDR3 here is CASSLVSGNTGELFF. CDR3 in DNA: TGTGCCAGCAGCTTAGTGAGCGGGAACACCGGGGAGCTGTTTTTT.

The rearrangement joins TRBV28 to TRBJ1-1; D is uncertain. The CDR3 length is 11 residues. Germline CDR1 is MDHEN and CDR2 is SYDVKM. V was clipped by 2 bases and J by 6 bases, with 4 bases between them. The DNA for the CDR3 is TGTGCCAGCAGTTTACAAGCTGAAGCTTTCTTT. Translation gives CASSLQAEAFF.

This clone has a handful of counts. V usage is TRBV6-5 and J usage is TRBJ1-2, with D maybe TRBD1 (5 bases). Germline lookup yields CDR1 MNHEY and CDR2 SVGAGI. The CDR3 is 13 residues long. Trimming shortened V by 4 bases and J by 2 bases, and 8 bases separated the two germline ends. This chain's CDR3 is CASSLDMNYGYTF. The CDR3 DNA follows: TGTGCCAGCAGTTTGGACATGAACTATGGCTACACCTTC.

The chain uses TRBV11-2 and TRBJ1-1; TRBD1 might be the D (5 bases). The ends were cut back, 1 base at V and 11 bases at J, with 14 bases in the middle. Germline V CDR1 and CDR2: SGHAT, FQNNGV. This CDR3 is built from 13 residues. As DNA, the CDR3 is TGTGCCAGCAGCTTAGCCGCGGGGGGTGCTGCTTTCTTT. It codes for CASSLAAGGAAFF.

The gene calls are TRBV15 and TRBJ2-7; TRBD1 matches 8 bases. The CDR3 consists of 14 residues. Germline assignment: CDR1 LNHNV and CDR2 YYDKDF (reference sequence). The V gene end was trimmed by 5 bases and the J gene end by 6 bases; junction bases not matched to a gene: 9. CDR3 nucleotides: TGTGCCACCAGCGGACGGACAGGGCAAGGCGAGCAGTACTTC. Amino acids: CATSGRTGQGEQYF.

In this sample, this clone turned up a few times. The chain has TRBV18 and TRBJ1-2; 9 nucleotides line up with TRBD1. This CDR3 has 13 residues. V lost 3 bases and J lost 6; bases outside the gene matches: 2. The germline gives CDR1 KGHSH, CDR2 LQKENI. CDR3 loop: CASSPGTGNGYTF. Written as DNA, the CDR3 is TGTGCCAGCTCACCCGGGACAGGGAATGGCTACACCTTC.